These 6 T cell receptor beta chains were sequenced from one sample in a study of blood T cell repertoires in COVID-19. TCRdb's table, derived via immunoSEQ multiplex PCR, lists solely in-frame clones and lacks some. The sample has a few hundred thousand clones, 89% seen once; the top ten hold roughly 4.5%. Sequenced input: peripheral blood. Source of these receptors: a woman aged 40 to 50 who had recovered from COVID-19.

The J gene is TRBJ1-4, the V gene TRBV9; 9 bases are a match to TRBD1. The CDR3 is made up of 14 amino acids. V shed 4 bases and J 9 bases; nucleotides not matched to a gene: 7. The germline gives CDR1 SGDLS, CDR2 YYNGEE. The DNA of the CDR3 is TGTGCCAGCAGCACCGGACAGGGGAGGAAAAAACTGTTTTTT. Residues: CASSTGQGRKKLFF.

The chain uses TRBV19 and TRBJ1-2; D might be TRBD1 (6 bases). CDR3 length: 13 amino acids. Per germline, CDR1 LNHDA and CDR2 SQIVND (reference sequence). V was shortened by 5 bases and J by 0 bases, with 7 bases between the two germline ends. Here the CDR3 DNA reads TGTGCCAGTAGTCGGGACACTAACTATGGCTACACCTTC. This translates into CASSRDTNYGYTF.

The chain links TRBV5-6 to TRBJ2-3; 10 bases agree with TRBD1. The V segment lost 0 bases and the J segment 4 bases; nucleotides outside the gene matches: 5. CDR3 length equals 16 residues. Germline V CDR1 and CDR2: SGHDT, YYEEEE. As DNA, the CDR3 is TGTGCCAGCAGCTTGGAATGGGACAGGGGTGCAGATACGCAGTATTTT. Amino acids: CASSLEWDRGADTQYF. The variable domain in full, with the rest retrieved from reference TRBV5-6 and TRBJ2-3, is DAGVTQSPTHLIKTRGQQVTLRCSPKSGHDTVSWYQQALGQGPQFIFQYYEEEERQRGNFPDRFSGHQFPNYSSELNVNALLLGDSALYLCASSLEWDRGADTQYFGPGTRLTVL.

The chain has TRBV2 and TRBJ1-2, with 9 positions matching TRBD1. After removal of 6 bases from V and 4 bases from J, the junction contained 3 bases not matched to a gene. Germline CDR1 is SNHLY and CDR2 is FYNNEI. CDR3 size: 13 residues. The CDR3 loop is CASSGGQGYGYTF. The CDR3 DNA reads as TGTGCCAGCAGCGGGGGACAGGGCTATGGCTACACCTTC.

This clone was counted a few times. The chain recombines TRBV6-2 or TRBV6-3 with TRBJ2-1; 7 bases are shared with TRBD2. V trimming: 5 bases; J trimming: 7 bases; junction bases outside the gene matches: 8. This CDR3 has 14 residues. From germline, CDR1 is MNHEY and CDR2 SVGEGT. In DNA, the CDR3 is TGTGCCAGCAGTACTCGTAGCGGGCGTAATGAGCAGTTCTTC. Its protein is CASSTRSGRNEQFF.

DNA of the CDR3: TGCGCCAGCAGTCAGCCCCTAGTTGGGAGGTTGTTCTTC. Its translation: CASSQPLVGRLFF. The chain is built from TRBV23-1 and TRBJ2-1; maybe TRBD2 (6 bases). TRBV23-1 is an open reading frame whose function is uncertain. CDR3 length: 13 amino acids. V dropped 3 bases and J dropped 15 bases, with 18 bases sitting between them.